This T cell receptor (beta chain) derives from a study of blood T cells in healthy people across ages. Healthy Caucasian individuals from Russia aged about 6 to 100 were enrolled as donors. Germline V gives CDR1 SQVTM, CDR2 ANQGSEA. The length of the CDR3 is 11 residues. V was pared by 6 bases and J by 11 bases, with 6 bases of the junction left unmatched. This clonotype has just a few counts. A sample-barcoded 5' primer and a J-beta primer mix were used in a second PCR of roughly 7 to 11 cycles. One entry per CDR3 protein, called by TCRdb with MiXCR from the 5' RACE reads. The data hold about 680,000 distinct CDR3 sequences, with around 48% observed a single time.

The chain recombines TRBV29-1 with TRBJ1-1, with 10 bases aligning to TRBD1. The TCR originated in a woman in her sixties or seventies in good health. Sequencing was done on a sample of blood. The CDR3: CSVSGQGSAFF. Written as DNA, the CDR3 is TGCAGCGTCTCGGGACAGGGGTCGGCTTTCTTT.